Sequencing of this T cell receptor (beta chain) was carried out in a study of cytomegalovirus exposure and HLA in healthy donors. The study, taken as a whole, reports: Several of the most significant clusters appeared, in a later analysis, to be linked to common viral pathogens.

Trimming took 3 bases from V and 6 from J, leaving 6 bases between them. CDR1 LNHDA and CDR2 SQIVND come from the germline V gene (reference sequence). The CDR3 runs to 11 residues. Details on this clone: Antigen specificity is unknown.

Samples came from healthy bone marrow donors. 13 Jbeta primers and 60 Vbeta primers were used for the PCR. The protocol was immunoSEQ multiplex PCR, while the TCRdb copy is restricted to in-frame clones and leaves out a portion. The data show under 150,000 clones, over 60% seen once. The rearrangement links TRBV19 to TRBJ2-7, with D uncertain. The receptor was derived from a male donor in good health and CMV-seropositive. Sequencing was carried out using PBMCs. CDR3 sequence reads: CASSIGPEQYF. CDR3 sequence (DNA): TGTGCCAGTAGTATTGGCCCCGAGCAGTACTTC.